This T cell receptor beta chain is drawn from a study of blood T cell repertoires in COVID-19. Background on the study: From the United States, Italy and Spain came samples of acute and convalescent COVID-19. The analysed material was cDNA or gDNA that came from T cells, B-cell-depleted T cells, or PBMCs.

The V and J ends lost 0 bases and 4 bases respectively, with 14 bases between them. This CDR3 has 16 amino acids. From germline, CDR1 is SGHTS and CDR2 YDEGEE. Original processing notes: For nucleated cells, counts were estimated from reference gene primer amplification. Sequencing used immunoSEQ multiplex PCR; TCRdb keeps in-frame clones, though not all of them. That table gives V, J and clone size, and the DNA gave D and trimming. This sample has 100,000 to 150,000 clones, with 80% to 85% found just once. The receptor was derived from a woman aged 25-40 years who had recovered from COVID-19. Sequenced sample: peripheral blood. The chain joins TRBV5-8 to TRBJ1-5, with D possibly TRBD1 on 6 matching bases. The CDR3 DNA reads as TGTGCCAGCAGCTTGGATGGGCAGGGGAGAAATCAGCCCCAGCATTTT. This codes for CASSLDGQGRNQPQHF.